Following are 29 T cell receptor beta chains from one sample sequenced in a study of control samples from healthy donors and cancer patients. The table came from immunoSEQ multiplex PCR; TCRdb's copy has only in-frame clones and leaves some out. The sample contains roughly 370,000 clones, roughly 90% of which appear only once. Input material: PBMCs. Receptor source: a man aged 35-49 years with head and neck cancer.

The chain uses TRBV7-2 and TRBJ1-2; D uncertain. The V end lost 1 base, the J end lost 8 bases, and 17 bases lay between the germline ends. This CDR3 contains 15 residues. Germline values: CDR1 SGHTA, CDR2 FQGNSA. The CDR3 region is CASSLDLANLRGYTF. The CDR3 DNA reads TGTGCCAGCAGCTTAGACTTGGCAAACCTCAGGGGCTACACCTTC.

The chain recombines TRBV30 with TRBJ1-3; D ambiguous. Trimming removed 4 bases at V and 2 bases at J, with 12 bases between. The CDR3 spans 14 residues. Germline CDR1 reads GTSNPN; CDR2 reads SVGIG (reference sequence). The chain's CDR3 is CAWNTGRTGNTIYF. The CDR3 nucleotides read TGTGCCTGGAACACGGGAAGGACTGGAAACACCATATATTTT. Full variable domain (remainder filled in from reference TRBV30 and TRBJ1-3): SQTIHQWPATLVQPVGSPLSLECTVEGTSNPNLYWYRQAAGRGLQLLFYSVGIGQISSEVPQNLSASRPQDRQFILSSKKLLLSDSGFYLCAWNTGRTGNTIYFGEGSWLTVV.

The chain combines TRBV20-1 with TRBJ2-7; D remains unclear. The length of the CDR3 is 11 residues. V was shortened by 6 bases and J by 2 bases, with 8 bases between the two germline ends. CDR1 is DFQATT, CDR2 SNEGSKA, per germline (reference sequence). CDR3 DNA sequence: TGCAGTGCGTTTTCTACCTACGAGCAGTACTTC. Translation: CSAFSTYEQYF.

This sequence joins TRBV18 and TRBJ2-7, with D possibly being TRBD2 (6 bases). The ends were cut back, 0 bases at V and 4 bases at J, with 13 bases in the middle. Germline values: CDR1 KGHSH, CDR2 LQKENI. This CDR3 is 15 amino acids long. In DNA, the CDR3 is TGTGCCAGCTCACCACCCGCTAGCGTAGGTTACGAGCAGTACTTC. Its translation is CASSPPASVGYEQYF. The complete variable domain, with remaining parts taken from reference TRBV18 and TRBJ2-7, reads NAGVMQNPRHLVRRRGQEARLRCSPMKGHSHVYWYRQLPEEGLKFMVYLQKENIIDESGMPKERFSAEFPKEGPSILRIQQVVRGDSAAYFCASSPPASVGYEQYFGPGTRLTVT.

The chain carries TRBV7-3 and TRBJ2-1; no clear D gene. The CDR3 runs 15 residues. Deletions cut 0 bases from V and 7 bases from J, with 13 bases between. CDR1 and CDR2 (germline): SGHTA, FQGTGA. CDR3 nucleotide sequence: TGTGCCAGCAGCTTAACGTTTGGCGAGAGAAATGAGCAGTTCTTC. Its protein product is CASSLTFGERNEQFF.

J is TRBJ2-7 and V is TRBV19, with 11 bases aligning to TRBD2. This CDR3 region has 19 residues. Germline V lookup: CDR1 LNHDA, CDR2 SQIVND (reference sequence). V lost 7 bases and J lost 6; bases outside the gene matches: 23. The CDR3 is CASTRAGLAGGLRPTEQYF. In nucleotides, the CDR3 is TGTGCCAGTACCCGAGCCGGGCTAGCGGGAGGATTGCGCCCTACCGAGCAGTACTTC. Full variable domain (missing parts from reference TRBV19 and TRBJ2-7): DGGITQSPKYLFRKEGQNVTLSCEQNLNHDAMYWYRQDPGQGLRLIYYSQIVNDFQKGDIAEGYSVSREKKESFPLTVTSAQKNPTAFYLCASTRAGLAGGLRPTEQYFGPGTRLTVT.

V usage is TRBV28 and J usage is TRBJ2-7; D is ambiguous. The germline gives CDR1 MDHEN, CDR2 SYDVKM. The length of the CDR3 is 12 residues. The V gene lost 6 bases and the J gene lost 3 bases, with 9 bases spanning the gap. The CDR3 loop is CASRGRNYEQYF. CDR3 coding DNA: TGTGCCAGCAGGGGCAGAAACTACGAGCAGTACTTC.

V usage is TRBV28 and J usage is TRBJ1-5; D is unresolved. V was shortened by 3 bases and J by 4 bases, with 10 bases between the two germline ends. CDR1 and CDR2 (germline): MDHEN, SYDVKM. The CDR3 spans 14 residues. In DNA form, the CDR3 reads TGTGCCAGCAGTTTTAAAAGGGAAAATCAGCCCCAGCATTTT. Translated, it gives CASSFKRENQPQHF.

This clone was observed a few times. V is TRBV2 and J is TRBJ2-7, with TRBD2 matching over 11 bases. Germline CDR1 is SNHLY and CDR2 is FYNNEI. The CDR3 runs 12 residues. Trimming cost V 11 bases and J 3 bases; bases outside gene matches: 3. CDR3 amino acids: CAGTSGSYEQYF. For the CDR3, the DNA is TGTGCCGGCACTAGCGGGAGCTACGAGCAGTACTTC.

A word on this clone: Other DNA sequences in this sample translate to the same CDR3. The chain employs TRBV11-2 and TRBJ2-5; D unclear. The CDR3 is 14 residues long. Trimming cost V 0 bases and J 5 bases, with 10 bases left between them. The germline V gene has CDR1 SGHAT and CDR2 FQNNGV. CDR3 loop: CASSLDSLWETQYF. The CDR3 region has the DNA TGTGCCAGCAGCTTAGATTCCCTTTGGGAGACCCAGTACTTC.

The rearrangement links TRBV5-4 to TRBJ1-2, with D possibly matching TRBD1 (6 bases). This CDR3 spans 15 amino acids. Trimming stripped 6 bases from V and 4 bases from J, with 19 bases between. Germline-derived CDR1 and CDR2 are SGHNT and YYREEE (reference sequence). CDR3 in DNA: TGTGCCAGCACCGCCAGCTGGCAGGGGACCTATGGCTACACCTTC. This gives the protein CASTASWQGTYGYTF.

The chain is built from TRBV4-1 and TRBJ1-4; D may be TRBD1 (5 bases). With 5 bases removed from V and 3 bases from J, the gap between germline ends came to 13 bases. Germline V gene lookup returns CDR1 MGHRA and CDR2 YSYEKL. This CDR3 contains 15 residues. CDR3 sequence (DNA): TGCGCCAGCAGCATGGAAGGGGAGGCTAATGAAAAACTGTTTTTT. This encodes CASSMEGEANEKLFF.

The chain uses TRBV28 and TRBJ1-5; 8 bases match TRBD1. CDR1 and CDR2 (germline): MDHEN, SYDVKM. The CDR3 runs to 14 residues. After removal of 6 bases from V and 7 bases from J, the junction contained 8 bases not matched to a gene. The CDR3 is CASSSRGQWQPQHF. DNA of the CDR3: TGTGCCAGCAGCTCCAGGGGGCAGTGGCAGCCCCAGCATTTT.

The chain carries TRBV6-1 and TRBJ2-1, with 7 bases aligning to TRBD2. Germline-derived CDR1 and CDR2 are MNHNS and SASEGT. The CDR3 contains 13 residues. Losses at the gene ends were 7 bases for V and 10 bases for J; bases not matched to a gene: 10. The DNA for the CDR3 is TGTGCCAGCATCCCCGGGAGGTCAGGAGAGCAGTTCTTC. Protein product: CASIPGRSGEQFF.

The CDR3 DNA follows: TGCGCCAGCAGCCCCCCCGGGACTAGATATGAGCAGTTCTTC. It encodes CASSPPGTRYEQFF. This rearrangement joins TRBV5-1 to TRBJ2-1, with TRBD2 identical over 8 bases. This CDR3 is built from 14 residues. J was trimmed by 8 bases and V by 4 bases; bases with no gene match: 8. Germline V gene lookup returns CDR1 SGHRS and CDR2 YFSETQ.

Written as DNA, the CDR3 is TGTGCCAGCAGTTTATCGGACAGGGGGGCCTACGAGCAGTACTTC. Its translation: CASSLSDRGAYEQYF. V usage is TRBV28 and J usage is TRBJ2-7; 10 bases line up with TRBD1. J gave up 2 bases and V 1 base, and 2 bases lay outside the gene matches. CDR1 is MDHEN and CDR2 is SYDVKM in the germline V gene. The CDR3 spans 15 residues.

V is TRBV15 and J is TRBJ2-2; 7 nucleotides align to TRBD1. In germline, CDR1 is LNHNV, CDR2 YYDKDF (reference sequence). V was clipped by 8 bases and J by 1 base; unmatched bases: 7. The CDR3 length is 15 residues. The CDR3 protein is CATPAGTVNTGELFF. The DNA for the CDR3 is TGTGCCACCCCAGCCGGGACAGTGAACACCGGGGAGCTGTTTTTT.

CDR3 DNA: TGTGCCAGCAGCCCTCCCCTCAAAGGGCAAGGGATAGGAGATGAGCAGTTCTTC. Translating it yields CASSPPLKGQGIGDEQFF. The chain links TRBV7-9 to TRBJ2-1; D is ambiguous. Germline CDR1 reads SEHNR; CDR2 reads FQNEAQ (reference sequence). The ends were cut back, 5 bases at V and 8 bases at J, with 28 bases in the middle. The CDR3 runs 18 residues.

This clone has only one observation. The CDR3 is CASSFRRGGNTGELFF. CDR3 coding DNA: TGTGCCAGCAGCTTCCGGAGAGGGGGCAACACCGGGGAGCTGTTTTTT. The chain uses TRBV7-8 and TRBJ2-2; TRBD1 matches at 7 bases. This CDR3 contains 16 residues. CDR1 SGHVS and CDR2 FQNEAQ come from the germline V gene. Trimming cost V 3 bases and J 2 bases; bases outside gene matches: 6.

V and J are TRBV15 and TRBJ1-2, with 8 bases that match TRBD1. CDR3 length: 13 amino acids. Germline-derived CDR1 and CDR2 are LNHNV and YYDKDF (reference sequence). With V trimmed by 5 bases and J by 4 bases, 3 bases remained unmatched. CDR3 residues: CATSLDRAYGYTF. As DNA, the CDR3 is TGTGCCACCAGCCTGGACAGGGCCTATGGCTACACCTTC.

This clone was picked up one time. V and J are TRBV24-1 and TRBJ2-2, with D uncertain. Germline V gives CDR1 KGHDR, CDR2 SFDVKD. V was pared by 5 bases and J by 1 base, with 4 bases between. CDR3 length equals 13 residues. CDR3 protein: CATSGENTGELFF. The CDR3 DNA follows: TGTGCCACCAGTGGAGAGAACACCGGGGAGCTGTTTTTT.

This chain uses TRBV24-1 with TRBJ1-5; D is undetermined. Germline CDR1 and CDR2: KGHDR and SFDVKD. The CDR3 runs 14 residues. Trimming pared 11 bases from V and 2 bases from J, leaving 15 bases between. The CDR3 DNA follows: TGTGCCATCTCAGAGGACGGCCGCAATCAGCCCCAGCATTTT. As protein: CAISEDGRNQPQHF.

V is TRBV4-2 and J is TRBJ2-3; 9 bases are shared with TRBD2. The ends lost 0 bases at V and 5 bases at J; junction bases unmatched: 9. The length of the CDR3 is 17 residues. CDR1 is LGHNA, CDR2 YNFKEQ, per germline. Here the CDR3 DNA reads TGTGCCAGCAGCCAAGAGCCCAGCGGGAGGTCGGGAGATACGCAGTATTTT. This gives the protein CASSQEPSGRSGDTQYF.

The CDR3 nucleotides are TGTGCCAGTAGTATGGTAGGGCAGGGGGTATGGCCCCAGCATTTT. This encodes CASSMVGQGVWPQHF. The V call is TRBV19, the J call TRBJ1-5, with 7 bases that match TRBD1. J lost 9 bases, V lost 3 bases, and 11 bases had no gene match. The CDR3 has 15 residues. The germline V gene has CDR1 LNHDA and CDR2 SQIVND (reference sequence).

This chain joins TRBV28 and TRBJ2-7; 9 bases agree with TRBD2. CDR3 size: 16 residues. Germline loops: CDR1 MDHEN, CDR2 SYDVKM. Unmatched junction bases numbered 7, after V lost 0 bases and J lost 4 bases. The CDR3 spells CASSLWLAGYSYEQYF. The CDR3 nucleotides are TGTGCCAGCAGTTTATGGCTAGCGGGATACTCGTACGAGCAGTACTTC. The full variable domain, completed using reference TRBV28 and TRBJ2-7, is DVKVTQSSRYLVKRTGEKVFLECVQDMDHENMFWYRQDPGLGLRLIYFSYDVKMKEKGDIPEGYSVSREKKERFSLILESASTNQTSMYLCASSLWLAGYSYEQYFGPGTRLTVT.

This clone was recorded only once. The chain couples TRBV3-1 (or the pseudogene TRBV3-2) to TRBJ2-7; D is uncertain. Looked up from germline, CDR1 is LGHDT and CDR2 is YNNKEL (reference sequence). V lost 2 bases and J lost 2, with 7 bases in between. This CDR3 spans 13 amino acids. CDR3 sequence reads: CASSQNLAYEQYF. The CDR3 DNA reads as TGTGCCAGCAGCCAAAATTTGGCCTACGAGCAGTACTTC.

The chain recombines TRBV6-5 with TRBJ1-5, with 10 nucleotides matching TRBD1. Losses at the gene ends were 8 bases for V and 5 bases for J; bases not matched to a gene: 6. This CDR3 has 14 amino acids. Looked up from germline, CDR1 is MNHEY and CDR2 is SVGAGI. This chain's CDR3 is CASGVDRGDQPQHF. CDR3 coding DNA: TGTGCCAGCGGCGTGGACAGGGGGGATCAGCCCCAGCATTTT.

The CDR3 sequence: CASTSGTSGRNEQFF. CDR3 coding DNA: TGTGCCAGCACCTCCGGGACTAGCGGGAGGAATGAGCAGTTCTTC. The chain employs TRBV27 and TRBJ2-1, with 15 bases that match TRBD2. V shed 7 bases, J shed 7 bases, and the junction held 5 bases outside the gene matches. The CDR3 runs to 15 residues. Germline assignment: CDR1 MNHEY and CDR2 SMNVEV (reference sequence).

CDR3 coding DNA: TGTGCCAGCAGCCATTTCCAGACCGCTGAAAAACTGTTTTTT. Translating it yields CASSHFQTAEKLFF. The chain joins TRBV14 to TRBJ1-4; D gene unclear. The V end was cut by 3 bases, the J end by 7 bases, with 12 bases between. Per the germline V gene, CDR1 is SGHDN and CDR2 is FVKESK. The CDR3 extends over 14 amino acids.